Each of the 12 T cell receptor beta chains below was sequenced from the same sample in a study of shared clonotypes between healthy human individuals. Only in-frame clones appear in the TCRdb table, and some are missing; sequencing was by immunoSEQ multiplex PCR. This sample has approximately 720,000 clones, with roughly 78% found just once. Sequencing input: memory CD4+ T cells sorted from blood. Specified subset: CD45RA-negative fraction. All receptors derive from a woman in her 30s in good health.

The chain has TRBV6-1 and TRBJ2-6; D uncertain. This CDR3 spans 15 amino acids. V lost 3 bases, J lost 1 base, and 7 bases lay in between. The germline gives CDR1 MNHNS, CDR2 SASEGT. The CDR3 bases are TGTGCCAGCAGTGATTGGGTGTCTGGGGCCAACGTCCTGACTTTC. The encoded protein is CASSDWVSGANVLTF.

The chain uses TRBV5-1 and TRBJ2-1, with 7 bases matching TRBD1. This CDR3 is built from 15 residues. CDR1 and CDR2 (germline): SGHRS, YFSETQ. J gave up 6 bases and V 7 bases, and 13 bases lay outside the gene matches. CDR3 DNA sequence: TGCGCCAGCGAATTCGGAGACAGGGACGGCAATGAGCAGTTCTTC. It encodes CASEFGDRDGNEQFF. The full variable domain, with the rest looked up from reference TRBV5-1 and TRBJ2-1, is KAGVTQTPRYLIKTRGQQVTLSCSPISGHRSVSWYQQTPGQGLQFLFEYFSETQRNKGNFPGRFSGRQFSNSRSEMNVSTLELGDSALYLCASEFGDRDGNEQFFGPGTRLTVL.

J is TRBJ2-1 and V is TRBV27; 7 bases line up with TRBD2. The CDR3 covers 15 residues. Germline CDR1 is MNHEY and CDR2 is SMNVEV (reference sequence). V lost 2 bases, J lost 6 bases, and 7 bases stayed unmatched. Here the CDR3 DNA reads TGTGCCAGCAGTTTAATGGCGGGAGTAGTCAATGAGCAGTTCTTC. Translating gives CASSLMAGVVNEQFF.

J is TRBJ2-3 and V is TRBV7-9, with TRBD2 identical over 12 bases. V lost 6 bases and J lost 5; bases outside the gene matches: 9. Germline V gives CDR1 SEHNR, CDR2 FQNEAQ (reference sequence). CDR3 length: 16 residues. The CDR3 coding sequence is TGTGCCAGCAGTCAAAGGACTAGCGGGATCAGAGATACGCAGTATTTT. Translation: CASSQRTSGIRDTQYF. The variable domain in full, completed from reference TRBV7-9 and TRBJ2-3, reads DTGVSQNPRHKITKRGQNVTFRCDPISEHNRLYWYRQTLGQGPEFLTYFQNEAQLEKSRLLSDRFSAERPKGSFSTLEIQRTEQGDSAMYLCASSQRTSGIRDTQYFGPGTRLTVL.

This clone has just one count. J is TRBJ1-1 and V is TRBV5-1, with D possibly matching TRBD1 (6 bases). Trimming stripped 0 bases from V and 1 base from J, with 10 bases between. The CDR3 extends over 15 amino acids. CDR1 is SGHRS, CDR2 YFSETQ, per germline. In DNA form, the CDR3 reads TGCGCCAGCAGCTTGGCCGTGGGGGCGAACACTGAAGCTTTCTTT. Residues: CASSLAVGANTEAFF.

The J gene is TRBJ1-1, the V gene TRBV27, with D unresolved. V was cut by 4 bases and J by 3 bases, with 12 bases left in between. The CDR3 contains 14 residues. The germline V gene has CDR1 MNHEY and CDR2 SMNVEV (reference sequence). For the CDR3, the DNA is TGTGCCAGCAGTTCCCCGTTGGCATACACTGAAGCTTTCTTT. Protein sequence: CASSSPLAYTEAFF.

V and J are TRBV27 and TRBJ1-1, with a possible D match to TRBD1 (6 bases). This CDR3 spans 13 amino acids. Germline-derived CDR1 and CDR2 are MNHEY and SMNVEV (reference sequence). V was pared by 5 bases and J by 4 bases, with 11 bases between. The CDR3 here is CASSDWTVTEAFF. Written as DNA, the CDR3 is TGTGCCAGCAGTGATTGGACAGTCACTGAAGCTTTCTTT.

J is TRBJ1-3 and V is TRBV19, with D uncertain. Between the trimmed V and J ends, which lost 7 bases and 0 bases, there was a span of 10 bases. Germline V gene sequence: CDR1 LNHDA, CDR2 SQIVND (reference sequence). The CDR3 covers 14 residues. The CDR3 protein is CASMRRSSGNTIYF. The CDR3 DNA reads TGTGCCAGTATGCGAAGAAGCTCTGGAAACACCATATATTTT.

V gene TRBV28 combines with J gene TRBJ1-2; no definite D call. Germline values: CDR1 MDHEN, CDR2 SYDVKM. V was cut by 6 bases and J by 1 base, with 15 bases left in between. This CDR3 has 15 amino acids. The CDR3 DNA reads TGTGCCAGCAGCGGGGTAGGAAGGAATAACTATGGCTACACCTTC. It translates to CASSGVGRNNYGYTF.

On this clone itself: Other DNA sequences within the sample encode an identical CDR3. V and J are TRBV5-1 and TRBJ2-5; D is possibly TRBD1 or TRBD2 (5 bases each). CDR1 is SGHRS and CDR2 is YFSETQ in the germline V gene. The V gene lost 3 bases and the J gene lost 4 bases, with 13 bases spanning the gap. The CDR3 is 14 amino acids. In DNA form, the CDR3 reads TGCGCCAGCAGCTCCGGGACGGAAGGAGAGACCCAGTACTTC. It codes for CASSSGTEGETQYF.

V and J are TRBV7-9 and TRBJ1-1; 7 bases are shared with TRBD1. In germline, CDR1 is SEHNR, CDR2 FQNEAQ (reference sequence). CDR3 length: 13 amino acids. After removal of 7 bases from V and 6 bases from J, the junction contained 8 bases not matched to a gene. CDR3 protein: CASIPTGISEAFF. CDR3 nucleotide sequence: TGTGCCAGCATTCCGACAGGGATCTCTGAAGCTTTCTTT.

This clone has just a few counts. V is TRBV28 and J is TRBJ1-5; TRBD1 matches at 9 bases. Germline values: CDR1 MDHEN, CDR2 SYDVKM. The CDR3 length is 16 residues. The J segment lost 4 bases and the V segment lost 4 bases, leaving 8 bases of the junction unmatched. CDR3 in amino acids: CASSSGTGRWNQPQHF. The CDR3 nucleotides are TGTGCCAGCAGTTCTGGGACAGGGCGATGGAATCAGCCCCAGCATTTT.